The 12 T cell receptor beta chains below come from one sample, sequenced in a study of cytomegalovirus exposure and HLA in healthy donors. In the PCR, 60 Vbeta and 13 Jbeta primers were used. Generated by immunoSEQ multiplex PCR, the TCRdb table keeps only in-frame clones and is missing some. The repertoire has approximately 100,000 clones, around 80% of them found once; the top ten carry roughly 1.9%. Sequences were obtained from PBMCs. The receptors shown here come from a woman aged 40 to 49 in good health and CMV-seronegative.

The CDR3 here is CSQQENTEAFF. CDR3 nucleotide sequence: TGCAGTCAACAGGAGAACACTGAAGCTTTCTTT. This chain uses TRBV20-1 with TRBJ1-1, with D possibly matching TRBD1 (5 bases). The V gene lost 8 bases and the J gene lost 1 base, with 8 bases spanning the gap. The germline CDR1 and CDR2 sequences are DFQATT and SNEGSKA (reference sequence). The CDR3 has 11 amino acids.

This clone was observed a single time. The chain combines TRBV7-9 with TRBJ2-7, with TRBD2 matching 9 bases. The junction had 7 bases not matched to a gene; V was cut back by 1 base and J by 3 bases. CDR3 length: 16 residues. CDR1 is SEHNR and CDR2 is FQNEAQ in the germline V gene (reference sequence). CDR3 coding DNA: TGTGCCAGCAGCTTAGAAATGATAGCGGGAGTCTACGAGCAGTACTTC. It translates to CASSLEMIAGVYEQYF.

The V call is TRBV2, the J call TRBJ1-2; TRBD1 aligns across 10 bases. The CDR3 runs 15 residues. The V segment lost 6 bases and the J segment 2 bases; nucleotides outside the gene matches: 6. Germline assignment: CDR1 SNHLY and CDR2 FYNNEI. CDR3 amino acids: CASSFRDRGNYGYTF. The CDR3 DNA reads as TGTGCCAGCAGCTTCCGGGACAGGGGAAACTATGGCTACACCTTC.

V gene TRBV27 combines with J gene TRBJ2-1, with D perhaps TRBD2 (5 bases). Trimming shortened V by 6 bases and J by 4 bases, and 10 bases separated the two germline ends. The length of the CDR3 is 13 residues. CDR1 and CDR2 from the germline V gene are MNHEY and SMNVEV (reference sequence). The CDR3 nucleotides are TGTGCCAGCAGGCCCCCGGGGTACAATGAGCAGTTCTTC. Translating gives CASRPPGYNEQFF.

CDR3 sequence: CASSQDRGSGNTIYF. The CDR3 DNA reads as TGCGCCAGCAGCCAGGACAGGGGGTCTGGAAACACCATATATTTT. J is TRBJ1-3 and V is TRBV4-1, with 10 bases lining up with TRBD1. The germline V gene encodes CDR1 MGHRA and CDR2 YSYEKL. The V gene end was trimmed by 3 bases and the J gene end by 1 base; junction bases not matched to a gene: 0. The CDR3 totals 15 residues.

The V gene is TRBV5-1, the J gene TRBJ2-1, with 12 positions matching TRBD2. Losses at the gene ends were 5 bases for V and 3 bases for J; bases not matched to a gene: 15. CDR1 and CDR2 from the germline V gene are SGHRS and YFSETQ. There are 19 residues in the CDR3. The CDR3 sequence: CASSLRLAGGPGGYNEQFF. The CDR3 DNA sequence: TGCGCCAGCAGTCTGAGGCTAGCGGGAGGGCCGGGAGGCTACAATGAGCAGTTCTTC. Full variable domain (rest looked up from reference TRBV5-1 and TRBJ2-1): KAGVTQTPRYLIKTRGQQVTLSCSPISGHRSVSWYQQTPGQGLQFLFEYFSETQRNKGNFPGRFSGRQFSNSRSEMNVSTLELGDSALYLCASSLRLAGGPGGYNEQFFGPGTRLTVL.

The chain links TRBV11-2 to TRBJ2-7, with TRBD2 as a possible D gene (6 bases). Germline values: CDR1 SGHAT, CDR2 FQNNGV. V lost 1 base, J lost 4 bases, and 17 bases lay in between. The CDR3 sequence is 16 residues long. The CDR3 region has the DNA TGTGCCAGCAGCTTAGTGGAAGGGATCGGGAGATACGAGCAGTACTTC. Translating it yields CASSLVEGIGRYEQYF. The entire variable domain, with the rest obtained from reference TRBV11-2 and TRBJ2-7, is as follows: EAGVAQSPRYKIIEKRQSVAFWCNPISGHATLYWYQQILGQGPKLLIQFQNNGVVDDSQLPKDRFSAERLKGVDSTLKIQPAKLEDSAVYLCASSLVEGIGRYEQYFGPGTRLTVT.

The rearrangement links TRBV27 to TRBJ2-3; TRBD2 matches at 11 bases. V dropped 7 bases and J dropped 2; count of bases not matched to a gene: 14. Germline V gene data show CDR1 as MNHEY and CDR2 as SMNVEV (reference sequence). This CDR3 is 18 amino acids long. CDR3 sequence (DNA): TGTGCCAGCAACCCGAATAATCTAGCGGGAGGAACCACAGATACGCAGTATTTT. It encodes CASNPNNLAGGTTDTQYF.

The V call is TRBV7-9, the J call TRBJ1-5; tentative D call: TRBD1 (5 bases). Trimming left V 3 bases short and J 3 bases short, with 9 bases between. The CDR3 totals 14 residues. Germline values: CDR1 SEHNR, CDR2 FQNEAQ (reference sequence). The CDR3 loop reads CASSFGADNQPQHF. CDR3 in DNA: TGTGCCAGCAGCTTTGGGGCAGACAATCAGCCCCAGCATTTT.

The V and J genes are TRBV11-2 and TRBJ2-1; tentative D call: TRBD2 (6 bases). The ends were cut back, 4 bases at V and 5 bases at J, with 15 bases in the middle. The CDR3 has 15 residues. Germline V CDR1 and CDR2: SGHAT, FQNNGV. The CDR3 nucleotides read TGTGCCAGCAGCTCCCCCGGTAGCGGACACAATGAGCAGTTCTTC. It yields the protein CASSSPGSGHNEQFF.

The chain is built from TRBV28 and TRBJ2-2; D unresolved. CDR1 is MDHEN, CDR2 SYDVKM, per germline. Trimming pared 6 bases from V and 4 bases from J, leaving 9 bases between. CDR3 length equals 13 residues. This CDR3 is CASSSPPTGELFF. The CDR3, as DNA: TGTGCCAGCAGCTCCCCCCCCACCGGGGAGCTGTTTTTT.

J is TRBJ2-1 and V is TRBV5-6; no clear D. Trimming took 1 base from V and 6 from J, leaving 17 bases between them. The CDR3 covers 16 residues. Germline CDR1 and CDR2: SGHDT and YYEEEE. CDR3 nucleotide sequence: TGTGCCAGCAGCTTGCCTGGGTTTGCGGTAGCCAATGAGCAGTTCTTC. This translates into CASSLPGFAVANEQFF.